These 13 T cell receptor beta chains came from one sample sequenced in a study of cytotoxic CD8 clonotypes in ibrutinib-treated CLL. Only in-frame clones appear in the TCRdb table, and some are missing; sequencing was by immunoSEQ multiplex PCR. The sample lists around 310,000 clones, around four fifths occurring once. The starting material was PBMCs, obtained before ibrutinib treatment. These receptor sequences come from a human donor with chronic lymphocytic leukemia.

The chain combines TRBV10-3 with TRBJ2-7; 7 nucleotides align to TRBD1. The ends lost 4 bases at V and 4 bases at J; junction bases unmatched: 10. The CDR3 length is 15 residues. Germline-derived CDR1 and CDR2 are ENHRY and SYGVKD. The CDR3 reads CAISVFSQGIYEQYF. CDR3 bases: TGTGCCATCAGTGTATTCTCACAGGGGATTTACGAGCAGTACTTC.

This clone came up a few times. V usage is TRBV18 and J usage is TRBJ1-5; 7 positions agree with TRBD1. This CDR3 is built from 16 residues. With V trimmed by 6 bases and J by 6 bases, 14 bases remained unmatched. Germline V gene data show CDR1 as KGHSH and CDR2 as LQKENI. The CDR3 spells CASSPFNDRASQPQHF. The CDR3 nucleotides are TGTGCCAGCTCGCCCTTCAATGACAGGGCTAGTCAGCCCCAGCATTTT.

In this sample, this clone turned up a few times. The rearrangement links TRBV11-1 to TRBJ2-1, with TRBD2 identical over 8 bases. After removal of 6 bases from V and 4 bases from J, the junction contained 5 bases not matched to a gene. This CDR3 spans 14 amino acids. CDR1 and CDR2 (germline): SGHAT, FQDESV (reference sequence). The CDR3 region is CASRLGLDYNEQFF. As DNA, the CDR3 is TGTGCCAGCAGACTGGGACTAGATTACAATGAGCAGTTCTTC.

As DNA, the CDR3 is TGTGCCATCAGCTACCGGGGGAACTCCTACGAGCAGTACTTC. As protein: CAISYRGNSYEQYF. The rearrangement links TRBV10-3 to TRBJ2-7; weak D call: TRBD2 (6 bases). With 6 bases removed from V and 0 bases from J, the gap between germline ends came to 12 bases. Germline assignment: CDR1 ENHRY and CDR2 SYGVKD. This CDR3 has 14 amino acids.

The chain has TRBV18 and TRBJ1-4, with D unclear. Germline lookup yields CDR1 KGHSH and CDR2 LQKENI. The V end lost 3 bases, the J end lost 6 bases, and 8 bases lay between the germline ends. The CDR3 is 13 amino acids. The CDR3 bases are TGTGCCAGCTCACCGTGGGAGGATGAAAAACTGTTTTTT. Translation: CASSPWEDEKLFF.

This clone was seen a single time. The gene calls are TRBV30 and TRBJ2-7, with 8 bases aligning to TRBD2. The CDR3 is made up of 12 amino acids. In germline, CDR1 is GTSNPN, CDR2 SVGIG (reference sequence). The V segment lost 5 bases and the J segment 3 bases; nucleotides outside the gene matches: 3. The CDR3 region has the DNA TGTGCCTGGGCCGCGGGGGGCTACGAGCAGTACTTC. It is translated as CAWAAGGYEQYF.

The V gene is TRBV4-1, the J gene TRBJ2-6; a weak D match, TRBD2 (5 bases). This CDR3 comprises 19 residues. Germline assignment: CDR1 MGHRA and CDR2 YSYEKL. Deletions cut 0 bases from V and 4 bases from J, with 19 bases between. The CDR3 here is CASSQEKGRADPGANVLTF. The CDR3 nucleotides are TGCGCCAGCAGCCAAGAAAAAGGTCGAGCGGATCCGGGGGCCAACGTCCTGACTTTC.

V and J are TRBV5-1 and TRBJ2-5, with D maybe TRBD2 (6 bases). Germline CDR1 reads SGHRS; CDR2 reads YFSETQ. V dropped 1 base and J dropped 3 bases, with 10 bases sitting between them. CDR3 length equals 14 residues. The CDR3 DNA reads TGCGCCAGCAGCTTGAAGACGGGGGAAGAGACCCAGTACTTC. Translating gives CASSLKTGEETQYF. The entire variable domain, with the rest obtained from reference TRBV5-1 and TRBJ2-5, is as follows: KAGVTQTPRYLIKTRGQQVTLSCSPISGHRSVSWYQQTPGQGLQFLFEYFSETQRNKGNFPGRFSGRQFSNSRSEMNVSTLELGDSALYLCASSLKTGEETQYFGPGTRLLVL.

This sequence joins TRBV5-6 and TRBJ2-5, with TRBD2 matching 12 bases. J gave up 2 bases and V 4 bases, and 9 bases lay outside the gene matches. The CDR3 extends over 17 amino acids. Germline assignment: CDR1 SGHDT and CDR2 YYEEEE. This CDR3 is CASSRPLAGGLQETQYF. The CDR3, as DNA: TGTGCCAGCAGCCGCCCACTAGCGGGAGGTCTGCAAGAGACCCAGTACTTC. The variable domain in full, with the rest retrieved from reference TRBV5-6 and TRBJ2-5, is DAGVTQSPTHLIKTRGQQVTLRCSPKSGHDTVSWYQQALGQGPQFIFQYYEEEERQRGNFPDRFSGHQFPNYSSELNVNALLLGDSALYLCASSRPLAGGLQETQYFGPGTRLLVL.

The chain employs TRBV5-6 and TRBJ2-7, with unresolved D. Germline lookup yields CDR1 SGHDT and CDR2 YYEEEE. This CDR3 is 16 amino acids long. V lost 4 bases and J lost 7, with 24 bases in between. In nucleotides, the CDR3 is TGTGCCAGCAGCCAGGCGACATACTTGTGGGGTCGGGAGCAGTACTTC. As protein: CASSQATYLWGREQYF.

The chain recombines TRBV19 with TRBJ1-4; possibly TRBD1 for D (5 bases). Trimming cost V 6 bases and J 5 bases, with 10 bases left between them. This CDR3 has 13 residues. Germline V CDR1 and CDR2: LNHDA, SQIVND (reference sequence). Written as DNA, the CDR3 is TGTGCCAGTAGAGACAGCTCCAATGAAAAACTGTTTTTT. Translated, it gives CASRDSSNEKLFF. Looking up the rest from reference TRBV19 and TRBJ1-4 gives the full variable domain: DGGITQSPKYLFRKEGQNVTLSCEQNLNHDAMYWYRQDPGQGLRLIYYSQIVNDFQKGDIAEGYSVSREKKESFPLTVTSAQKNPTAFYLCASRDSSNEKLFFGSGTQLSVL.

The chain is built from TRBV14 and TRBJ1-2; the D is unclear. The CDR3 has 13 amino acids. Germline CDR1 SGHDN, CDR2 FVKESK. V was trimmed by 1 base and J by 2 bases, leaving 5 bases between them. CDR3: CASSQGGNYGYTF. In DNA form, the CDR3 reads TGTGCCAGCAGCCAAGGAGGAAACTATGGCTACACCTTC. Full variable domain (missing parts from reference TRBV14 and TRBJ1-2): EAGVTQFPSHSVIEKGQTVTLRCDPISGHDNLYWYRRVMGKEIKFLLHFVKESKQDESGMPNNRFLAERTGGTYSTLKVQPAELEDSGVYFCASSQGGNYGYTFGSGTRLTVV.

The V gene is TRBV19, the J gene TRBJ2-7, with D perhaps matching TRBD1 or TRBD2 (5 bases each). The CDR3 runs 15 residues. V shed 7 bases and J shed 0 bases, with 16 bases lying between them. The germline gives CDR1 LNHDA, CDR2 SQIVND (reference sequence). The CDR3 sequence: CASTSSAGASYEQYF. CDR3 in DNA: TGTGCCAGTACCTCCAGCGCCGGGGCCTCCTACGAGCAGTACTTC.